This TCR beta chain was found in a study of blood T cell repertoires in COVID-19. About the study: Samples of COVID-19 (acute and convalescent) were obtained from the United States, Italy and Spain. PBMCs, B-cell-depleted T cells, or T cells provided the cDNA or gDNA that made up the material.

V shed 0 bases and J shed 0 bases, with 7 bases lying between them. The CDR3 covers 14 residues. Germline assignment: CDR1 SGHKS and CDR2 YYEKEE (reference sequence). Sequencing used immunoSEQ multiplex PCR; TCRdb keeps in-frame clones, though not all of them. The table has around 270,000 clones, around 89% seen once. The rearrangement uses TRBV5-5 and TRBJ2-7, with D hard to call. The TCR originated in a middle-aged man with acute or convalescent COVID-19. The specimen was peripheral blood. CDR3 sequence: CASSLVMSSYEQYF. The CDR3 DNA is TGTGCCAGCAGCTTGGTTATGAGCTCCTACGAGCAGTACTTC.